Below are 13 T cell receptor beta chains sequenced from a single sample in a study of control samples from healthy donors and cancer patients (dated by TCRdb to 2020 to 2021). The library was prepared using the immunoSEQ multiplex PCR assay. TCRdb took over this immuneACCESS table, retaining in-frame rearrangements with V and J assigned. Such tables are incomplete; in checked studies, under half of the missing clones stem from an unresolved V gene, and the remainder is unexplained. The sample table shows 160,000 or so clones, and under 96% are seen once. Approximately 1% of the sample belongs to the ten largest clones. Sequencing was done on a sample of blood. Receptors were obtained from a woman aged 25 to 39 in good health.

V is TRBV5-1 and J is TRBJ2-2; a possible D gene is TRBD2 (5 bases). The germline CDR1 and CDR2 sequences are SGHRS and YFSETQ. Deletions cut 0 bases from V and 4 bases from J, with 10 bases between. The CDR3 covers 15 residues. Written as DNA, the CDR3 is TGCGCCAGCAGCTTGGAGCGGAGATTCACCGGGGAGCTGTTTTTT. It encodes CASSLERRFTGELFF. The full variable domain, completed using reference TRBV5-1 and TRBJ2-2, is KAGVTQTPRYLIKTRGQQVTLSCSPISGHRSVSWYQQTPGQGLQFLFEYFSETQRNKGNFPGRFSGRQFSNSRSEMNVSTLELGDSALYLCASSLERRFTGELFFGEGSRLTVL.

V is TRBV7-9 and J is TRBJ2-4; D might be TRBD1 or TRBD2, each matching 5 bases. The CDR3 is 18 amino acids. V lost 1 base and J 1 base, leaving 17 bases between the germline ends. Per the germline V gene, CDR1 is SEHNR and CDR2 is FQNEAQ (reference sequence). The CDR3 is CASSLVHLPWGAKNIQYF. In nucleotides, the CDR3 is TGTGCCAGCAGCTTAGTGCACCTTCCCTGGGGGGCCAAAAACATTCAGTACTTC.

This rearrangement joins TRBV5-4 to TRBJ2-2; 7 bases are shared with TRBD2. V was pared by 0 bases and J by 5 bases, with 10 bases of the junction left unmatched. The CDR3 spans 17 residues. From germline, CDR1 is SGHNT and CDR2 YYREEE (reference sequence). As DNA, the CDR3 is TGTGCCAGCAGCTTGGGGGGTTCTGCGGGAGTTACCGGGGAGCTGTTTTTT. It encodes CASSLGGSAGVTGELFF.

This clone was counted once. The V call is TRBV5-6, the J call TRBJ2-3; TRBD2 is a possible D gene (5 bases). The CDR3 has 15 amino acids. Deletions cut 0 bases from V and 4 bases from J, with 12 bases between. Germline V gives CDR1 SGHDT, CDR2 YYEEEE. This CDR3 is CASSLEASLADTQYF. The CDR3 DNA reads TGTGCCAGCAGCTTGGAGGCTAGCCTCGCAGATACGCAGTATTTT. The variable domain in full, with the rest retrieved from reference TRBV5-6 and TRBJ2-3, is DAGVTQSPTHLIKTRGQQVTLRCSPKSGHDTVSWYQQALGQGPQFIFQYYEEEERQRGNFPDRFSGHQFPNYSSELNVNALLLGDSALYLCASSLEASLADTQYFGPGTRLTVL.

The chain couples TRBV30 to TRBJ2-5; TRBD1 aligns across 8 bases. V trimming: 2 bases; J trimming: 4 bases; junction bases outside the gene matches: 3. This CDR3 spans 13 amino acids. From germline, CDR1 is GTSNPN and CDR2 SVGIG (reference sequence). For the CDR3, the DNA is TGTGCCTGGAGTATCACAGGGGGAGAGACCCAGTACTTC. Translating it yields CAWSITGGETQYF.

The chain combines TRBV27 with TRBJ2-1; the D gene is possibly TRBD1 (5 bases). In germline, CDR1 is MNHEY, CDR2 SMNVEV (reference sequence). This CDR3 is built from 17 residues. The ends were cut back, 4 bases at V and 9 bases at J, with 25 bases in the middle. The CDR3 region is CASSSLTIGQGSGEQFF. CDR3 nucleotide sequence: TGTGCCAGCAGTTCTTTAACGATTGGTCAGGGCTCAGGTGAGCAGTTCTTC.

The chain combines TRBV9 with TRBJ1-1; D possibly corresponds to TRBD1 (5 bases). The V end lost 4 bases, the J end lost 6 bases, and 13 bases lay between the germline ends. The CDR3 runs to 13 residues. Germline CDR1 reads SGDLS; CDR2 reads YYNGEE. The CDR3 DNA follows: TGTGCCAGCAGCCCCCTCCGACAGCCTGAAGCTTTCTTT. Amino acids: CASSPLRQPEAFF.

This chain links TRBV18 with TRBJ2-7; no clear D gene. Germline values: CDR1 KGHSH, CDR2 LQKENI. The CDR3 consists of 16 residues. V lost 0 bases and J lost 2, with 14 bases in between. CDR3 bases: TGTGCCAGCTCACCACCTATAGGCGTTAAACCCTACGAGCAGTACTTC. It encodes CASSPPIGVKPYEQYF. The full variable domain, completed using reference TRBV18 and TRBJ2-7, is NAGVMQNPRHLVRRRGQEARLRCSPMKGHSHVYWYRQLPEEGLKFMVYLQKENIIDESGMPKERFSAEFPKEGPSILRIQQVVRGDSAAYFCASSPPIGVKPYEQYFGPGTRLTVT.

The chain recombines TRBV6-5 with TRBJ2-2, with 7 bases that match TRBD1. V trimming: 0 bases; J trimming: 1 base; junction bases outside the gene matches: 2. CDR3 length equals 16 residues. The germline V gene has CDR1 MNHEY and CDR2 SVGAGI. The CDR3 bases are TGTGCCAGCAGTTACTCCCGGACAGGGAACACCGGGGAGCTGTTTTTT. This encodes CASSYSRTGNTGELFF.

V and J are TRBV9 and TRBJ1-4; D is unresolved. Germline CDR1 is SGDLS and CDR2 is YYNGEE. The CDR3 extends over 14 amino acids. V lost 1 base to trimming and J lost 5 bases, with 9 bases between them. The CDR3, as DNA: TGTGCCAGCAGCGTAACCGCGGCGAATGAAAAACTGTTTTTT. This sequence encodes CASSVTAANEKLFF.

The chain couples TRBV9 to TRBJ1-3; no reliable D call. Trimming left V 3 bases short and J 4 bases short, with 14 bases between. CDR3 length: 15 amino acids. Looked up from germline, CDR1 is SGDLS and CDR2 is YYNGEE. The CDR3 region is CASSEQIVGGNTIYF. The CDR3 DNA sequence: TGTGCCAGCAGCGAACAAATAGTTGGAGGAAACACCATATATTTT.

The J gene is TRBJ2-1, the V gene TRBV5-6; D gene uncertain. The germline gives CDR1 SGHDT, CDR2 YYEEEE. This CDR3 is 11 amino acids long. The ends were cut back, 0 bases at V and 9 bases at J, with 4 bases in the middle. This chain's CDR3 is CASSLVGEQFF. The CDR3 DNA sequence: TGTGCCAGCAGCTTGGTAGGTGAGCAGTTCTTC.

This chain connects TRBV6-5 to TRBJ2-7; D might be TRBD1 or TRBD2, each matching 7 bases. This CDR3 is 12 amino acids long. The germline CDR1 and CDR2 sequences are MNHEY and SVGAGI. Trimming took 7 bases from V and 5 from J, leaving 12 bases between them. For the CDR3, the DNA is TGTGCCAGCACCAGGGGGGGAAACGAGCAGTACTTC. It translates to CASTRGGNEQYF.